This TCR beta chain came from a study of blood T cell repertoires in COVID-19. Sequenced by immunoSEQ multiplex PCR; TCRdb stores in-frame clones only, minus some. The table shows about 180,000 clones, with about 82% occurring only once. This CDR3 is 18 amino acids long. Per the germline V gene, CDR1 is SGHTA and CDR2 is FQGTGA. The ends lost 3 bases at V and 2 bases at J; junction bases unmatched: 12. In terms of age and location, participants ranged from roughly 18 to 90 years and lived in fewer than 30 US areas. This clonotype was sampled from a young woman who had recovered from COVID-19. The gene calls are TRBV7-3 and TRBJ2-3; 9 bases match TRBD2. Sequenced: PBMCs or T cells enriched from blood (not recorded which). DNA of the CDR3: TGTGCCAGCAGCTTCCCGACTAGCGGAGGACCGTACACAGATACGCAGTATTTT. Translating gives CASSFPTSGGPYTDTQYF.